Listed below are T cell receptor beta chains from one sample, sequenced in a study of cytomegalovirus exposure and HLA in healthy donors. Using immunoSEQ multiplex PCR, the repertoire was profiled, and TCRdb retains in-frame clones only, with some absent. Its table records tens of thousands of clones. Sequenced input: PBMCs. The source of these receptors is a woman in her 40s in good health and CMV-seronegative. Each CDR3 is given with its conserved first and last residue. D genes are given only for firm matches.

-	TRBV7-2	TRBJ2-7	CASSISTGLNEQYF	TGTGCCAGCAGCATATCAACAGGGTTAAACGAGCAGTACTTC
TRBD1	TRBV19	TRBJ1-2	CASSMFVTGPYGYTF	TGTGCCAGTAGTATGTTTGTGACAGGGCCCTATGGCTACACCTTC
-	TRBV18	TRBJ2-3	CASSPVGGKGTDTQYF	TGTGCCAGCTCACCGGTAGGGGGAAAGGGGACAGATACGCAGTATTTT
TRBD1	TRBV27	TRBJ2-7	CASSLRQGAYEQYF	TGTGCCAGCAGTTTAAGACAGGGGGCCTACGAGCAGTACTTC
TRBD2	TRBV27	TRBJ2-7	CASSLVAGGPYLEQYF	TGTGCCAGCAGTTTGGTAGCGGGAGGGCCCTATCTCGAGCAGTACTTC
TRBD1	TRBV19	TRBJ2-5	CASSLLGTGWEETQYF	TGTGCCAGTAGCTTATTAGGGACAGGATGGGAAGAGACCCAGTACTTC
-	TRBV6-5	TRBJ1-1	CASSYEGAGNTEAFF	TGTGCCAGCAGTTACGAGGGCGCCGGGAACACTGAAGCTTTCTTT
-	TRBV19	TRBJ1-6	CASSQGNNSPLHF	TGTGCCAGTAGCCAGGGGAACAATTCACCCCTACACTTT
TRBD1	TRBV2	TRBJ1-1	CASSPIGQGTTEAFF	TGTGCCAGCAGTCCAATAGGACAGGGTACGACTGAAGCTTTCTTT
-	TRBV18	TRBJ2-7	CASSPRGQGSSYEQYF	TGTGCCAGCTCACCAAGGGGTCAGGGATCATCCTACGAGCAGTACTTC
-	TRBV9	TRBJ2-1	CASSVGQRRQDSIAEQFF	TGTGCCAGCAGCGTAGGACAGAGACGACAAGATAGTATAGCTGAGCAGTTCTTC
-	TRBV6-5	TRBJ2-1	CASRRDSPANEQFF	TGTGCCAGCAGGCGGGACTCCCCCGCGAATGAGCAGTTCTTC
TRBD2	TRBV5-4	TRBJ2-3	CASSAGTSRTDTQYF	TGTGCCAGCAGCGCCGGGACTAGTAGGACAGATACGCAGTATTTT
-	TRBV29-1	TRBJ1-6	CSVGTGGNSPLHF	TGCAGCGTTGGTACGGGGGGGAATTCACCCCTCCACTTT
-	TRBV4-2	TRBJ1-2	CASSQYGTENYGYTF	TGTGCCAGCAGCCAATACGGCACAGAGAACTATGGCTACACCTTC
TRBD1	TRBV6-1	TRBJ1-5	CASSLQGGQPQHF	TGTGCCAGCAGTTTACAGGGGGGCCAGCCCCAGCATTTT
TRBD2	TRBV4-2	TRBJ2-1	CASSQVLAGGSYNEQFF	TGTGCCAGCAGCCAAGTACTGGCGGGAGGATCCTACAATGAGCAGTTCTTC
-	TRBV18	TRBJ1-6	CASSPTPLGDSPLHF	TGTGCCAGCTCACCGACCCCGCTCGGAGATTCACCCCTCCACTTT
-	TRBV28	TRBJ1-1	CASIQHQMNTEAFF	TGTGCCAGCATTCAACATCAGATGAACACTGAAGCTTTCTTT
-	TRBV6-5	TRBJ2-7	CASSYSYAGWDYEQYF	TGTGCCAGCAGTTACTCTTATGCGGGTTGGGACTACGAGCAGTACTTC
TRBD2	TRBV5-1	TRBJ2-7	CASSLNSGGSSYEQYF	TGCGCCAGCAGCTTAAATTCGGGGGGATCGTCCTACGAGCAGTACTTC
-	TRBV28	TRBJ1-1	CASQLTGFTEAFF	TGTGCCAGCCAATTGACAGGTTTCACTGAAGCTTTCTTT
-	TRBV11-3	TRBJ1-6	CASSSGGGVNSPLHF	TGTGCCAGCAGCTCCGGGGGGGGTGTTAATTCACCCCTCCACTTT
-	TRBV9	TRBJ2-3	CASSPRGGIDTQYF	TGTGCCAGCAGCCCCCGGGGTGGCATTGATACGCAGTATTTT
TRBD2	TRBV6-6	TRBJ2-7	CASSPRLASSSYEQYF	TGTGCCAGCAGTCCACGACTAGCGTCCAGCTCCTACGAGCAGTACTTC
-	TRBV5-8	TRBJ1-1	CASSLASDMNTEAFF	TGTGCCAGCAGCTTGGCCTCAGACATGAACACTGAAGCTTTCTTT
-	TRBV6-1	TRBJ2-2	CASRVPTGNTGELFF	TGTGCCAGCAGGGTACCCACAGGGAACACCGGGGAGCTGTTTTTT
-	TRBV6-5	TRBJ2-7	CASRDSSSYEQYF	TGTGCCAGCAGGGACAGTAGCTCCTACGAGCAGTACTTC
TRBD1	TRBV7-2	TRBJ1-2	CASSGHRGPYGYTF	TGTGCCAGCAGCGGCCACAGGGGGCCCTATGGCTACACCTTC
TRBD2	TRBV9	TRBJ2-7	CASSPLRASGIYEQYF	TGTGCCAGCAGCCCCCTCCGGGCTAGCGGAATCTACGAGCAGTACTTC
TRBD1	TRBV11-2	TRBJ2-1	CASIDRGFNNEQFF	TGTGCCAGCATCGACAGGGGTTTCAACAATGAGCAGTTCTTC
TRBD1	TRBV10-3	TRBJ1-1	CAISGFPGQGTNTEAFF	TGTGCCATCAGTGGGTTCCCGGGACAGGGAACGAACACTGAAGCTTTCTTT
TRBD2	TRBV7-9	TRBJ2-3	CASSFGLAGARTDTQYF	TGTGCCAGCAGCTTCGGACTAGCGGGGGCCCGCACAGATACGCAGTATTTT